These 9 T cell receptor beta chains share one sample of origin, sequenced in a study of blood T cell repertoires in COVID-19. The data were produced by immunoSEQ multiplex PCR, yet TCRdb's version contains in-frame clones alone and is incomplete. The sample includes around 100,000 clones, about 85% of them seen just once. The sequenced material came from peripheral blood. The receptors stem from a man in his fifties in a cohort sampled during active COVID-19.

This clone was seen more than once but under ten times. The J gene is TRBJ2-7, the V gene TRBV5-1; TRBD2 matches at 12 bases. Germline CDR1 and CDR2: SGHRS and YFSETQ. CDR3 length equals 15 residues. The junction had 5 bases not matched to a gene; V was cut back by 4 bases and J by 3 bases. CDR3 residues: CASSHRLAGVYEQYF. CDR3 nucleotides: TGCGCCAGCAGCCACCGACTAGCGGGGGTCTACGAGCAGTACTTC.

V and J are TRBV18 and TRBJ2-5; D unclear. CDR3 length equals 11 residues. V was cut by 5 bases and J by 3 bases, with 4 bases left in between. Germline V gene lookup returns CDR1 KGHSH and CDR2 LQKENI. CDR3 bases: TGTGCCAGCTCAGCAGAAGAGACCCAGTACTTC. Translation: CASSAEETQYF.

This chain connects TRBV4-2 to TRBJ2-6; D possibly corresponds to TRBD2 (6 bases). V was cut by 1 base and J by 0 bases, with 13 bases left in between. CDR3 length: 18 amino acids. Germline CDR1 reads LGHNA; CDR2 reads YNFKEQ. The CDR3 here is CASSQGPSGSSGANVLTF. CDR3 sequence (DNA): TGTGCCAGCAGCCAAGGTCCCTCCGGGAGCTCTGGGGCCAACGTCCTGACTTTC.

The chain has TRBV5-1 and TRBJ2-5; 12 bases are shared with TRBD2. The V segment lost 4 bases and the J segment 7 bases; nucleotides outside the gene matches: 14. Germline V lookup: CDR1 SGHRS, CDR2 YFSETQ. This CDR3 is 17 amino acids long. CDR3 region: CASSPTSGGPPVGTQYF. The CDR3 nucleotides read TGCGCCAGCAGCCCAACTAGCGGGGGGCCCCCGGTAGGGACCCAGTACTTC.

The chain joins TRBV6-5 to TRBJ1-6, with 7 bases identical to TRBD1. The germline gives CDR1 MNHEY, CDR2 SVGAGI. The CDR3 loop spans 14 amino acids. V lost 7 bases to trimming and J lost 7 bases; unmatched junction nucleotides: 7. CDR3 coding DNA: TGTGCCAGCACCTTCGGGACAGAGAATTCACCCCTCCACTTT. Translating gives CASTFGTENSPLHF.

The chain has TRBV20-1 and TRBJ2-3; 9 bases are a match to TRBD2. The CDR3 runs 16 residues. V lost 3 bases, J lost 4 bases, and 11 bases stayed unmatched. Germline V gene data show CDR1 as DFQATT and CDR2 as SNEGSKA (reference sequence). The CDR3 DNA is TGCAGTGCTAGTAGCGGGCGGGGGGGCCTGGCAGATACGCAGTATTTT. It yields the protein CSASSGRGGLADTQYF.

Turning to this clone: Distinct nucleotide sequences in the sample also encode this CDR3. The rearrangement links TRBV5-1 to TRBJ1-2; D gene uncertain. Deletions cut 5 bases from V and 2 bases from J, with 10 bases between. The CDR3 sequence is 13 residues long. Germline V gene data show CDR1 as SGHRS and CDR2 as YFSETQ. The CDR3 nucleotides read TGCGCCAGCAGTCTGGCGGGGAACTATGGCTACACCTTC. It encodes CASSLAGNYGYTF.

This chain links TRBV5-6 with TRBJ1-4, with 9 bases aligning to TRBD1. V lost 4 bases, J lost 7 bases, and 8 bases stayed unmatched. This CDR3 has 15 amino acids. Germline V gives CDR1 SGHDT, CDR2 YYEEEE. DNA for the CDR3: TGTGCCAGCAGCGGTACAGGGGGCTATAGTGAAAAACTGTTTTTT. This encodes CASSGTGGYSEKLFF. The variable domain in full, with the rest retrieved from reference TRBV5-6 and TRBJ1-4, is DAGVTQSPTHLIKTRGQQVTLRCSPKSGHDTVSWYQQALGQGPQFIFQYYEEEERQRGNFPDRFSGHQFPNYSSELNVNALLLGDSALYLCASSGTGGYSEKLFFGSGTQLSVL.

The genes are TRBV20-1 and TRBJ1-1, with a weak D call TRBD1 (6 bases). Germline assignment: CDR1 DFQATT and CDR2 SNEGSKA (reference sequence). Trimming cost V 5 bases and J 14 bases, with 18 bases left between them. The CDR3 spans 11 residues. The CDR3 DNA sequence: TGCAGTGCTCAGAGAGGGGGGGACGCCTTCTTT. It is translated as CSAQRGGDAFF.